The 28 T cell receptor beta chains listed next were all sequenced from one sample in a study of shared clonotypes between healthy human individuals. Naivety among CD8 cells was defined by CD45RO negativity and positive CCR7 selection, thereby excluding terminally differentiated effector memory CD45RA+ cells. The method was immunoSEQ multiplex PCR; TCRdb's version includes in-frame clones alone and lacks a portion of them. The sample lists about 610,000 clones, 90% to 97% occurring once. Sequenced material: naive CD8+ T cells sorted from blood. These receptors all come from a woman in her twenties or thirties in good health.

The CDR3 here is CASSPRTGNSPLHF. Written as DNA, the CDR3 is TGTGCCAGCAGCCCACGGACGGGGAATTCACCCCTCCACTTT. The chain uses TRBV4-2 and TRBJ1-6; D is unresolved. The CDR3 extends over 14 amino acids. Trimming stripped 4 bases from V and 7 bases from J, with 11 bases between. CDR1 is LGHNA and CDR2 is YNFKEQ in the germline V gene.

This clone came up a few times. V is TRBV7-9 and J is TRBJ1-1, with no clear D. Germline-derived CDR1 and CDR2 are SEHNR and FQNEAQ (reference sequence). V was shortened by 5 bases and J by 4 bases, with 11 bases between the two germline ends. This CDR3 is 13 amino acids long. Written as DNA, the CDR3 is TGTGCCAGCAGCCCCCCCGGTTTCACTGAAGCTTTCTTT. Its protein is CASSPPGFTEAFF. Looking up the rest from reference TRBV7-9 and TRBJ1-1 gives the full variable domain: DTGVSQNPRHKITKRGQNVTFRCDPISEHNRLYWYRQTLGQGPEFLTYFQNEAQLEKSRLLSDRFSAERPKGSFSTLEIQRTEQGDSAMYLCASSPPGFTEAFFGQGTRLTVV.

In its sample, this clone was seen once. The V and J genes are TRBV27 and TRBJ1-1; D gene ambiguous. Germline loops: CDR1 MNHEY, CDR2 SMNVEV (reference sequence). The CDR3 loop spans 12 amino acids. Between the trimmed V and J ends, which lost 6 bases and 0 bases, there was a span of 5 bases. Here the CDR3 reads CASRTMNTEAFF. The CDR3 coding sequence is TGTGCCAGCAGAACTATGAACACTGAAGCTTTCTTT.

To note about this clone: Distinct nucleotide sequences in the sample also encode this CDR3. This sequence joins TRBV4-1 and TRBJ2-1; the D is unclear. This CDR3 comprises 15 residues. Looked up from germline, CDR1 is MGHRA and CDR2 is YSYEKL. V was trimmed by 0 bases and J by 0 bases, leaving 6 bases between them. The DNA of the CDR3 is TGCGCCAGCAGCCAAGATTCAAGCTCCTACAATGAGCAGTTCTTC. Translation: CASSQDSSSYNEQFF.

CDR3 nucleotides: TGTGCCAGCAGACCCCCGGGACAGGGAGTGGGCTACACCTTC. Translating gives CASRPPGQGVGYTF. This chain uses TRBV28 with TRBJ1-2; 9 positions match TRBD1. J gave up 8 bases and V 6 bases, and 10 bases lay outside the gene matches. Germline V gene data show CDR1 as MDHEN and CDR2 as SYDVKM. The CDR3 loop spans 14 amino acids.

The chain couples TRBV28 to TRBJ2-5, with TRBD1 matching 7 bases. There are 14 residues in the CDR3. Germline V gene data show CDR1 as MDHEN and CDR2 as SYDVKM. Trimming at V came to 5 bases and at J to 1 base, leaving 4 bases not matched to a gene. CDR3 sequence reads: CASSPRDSQETQYF. CDR3 nucleotide sequence: TGTGCCAGCAGTCCCCGGGACAGCCAAGAGACCCAGTACTTC.

The rearrangement links TRBV7-6 to TRBJ2-7; 8 bases agree with TRBD2. The J segment lost 2 bases and the V segment lost 5 bases, leaving 17 bases of the junction unmatched. CDR1 SGHVS and CDR2 FNYEAQ come from the germline V gene. CDR3 length equals 18 residues. The CDR3 region has the DNA TGTGCCAGCAGCCCGGGGGTGTCTAGCGGGCAATTTACCTACGAGCAGTACTTC. Translated, it gives CASSPGVSSGQFTYEQYF.

A single count supports this clone. This chain connects TRBV6-5 to TRBJ1-1, with no clear D. There are 13 residues in the CDR3. CDR1 and CDR2 (germline): MNHEY, SVGAGI. V lost 6 bases to trimming and J lost 0 bases, with 8 bases between them. CDR3: CASRHGLNTEAFF. The CDR3, as DNA: TGTGCCAGCAGACACGGCCTGAACACTGAAGCTTTCTTT.

The chain couples TRBV28 to TRBJ2-4, with D perhaps assigned TRBD1 or TRBD2 (6 bases each). V was trimmed by 3 bases and J by 5 bases, leaving 14 bases between them. Germline V gives CDR1 MDHEN, CDR2 SYDVKM. This CDR3 comprises 15 residues. The CDR3 bases are TGTGCCAGCAGTTTTAAAGGGGGGTCCCAAAACATTCAGTACTTC. The encoded protein is CASSFKGGSQNIQYF.

V gene TRBV9 combines with J gene TRBJ2-3; D remains unclear. Germline CDR1 is SGDLS and CDR2 is YYNGEE. The CDR3 totals 17 residues. The V and J ends lost 0 bases and 5 bases respectively, with 19 bases between them. The CDR3 here is CASSVGRYRRSEDTQYF. For the CDR3, the DNA is TGTGCCAGCAGCGTAGGAAGGTACAGAAGGTCTGAAGATACGCAGTATTTT.

The chain joins TRBV2 to TRBJ2-7; D may be TRBD2 (5 bases). From germline, CDR1 is SNHLY and CDR2 FYNNEI. The V end lost 3 bases, the J end lost 6 bases, and 15 bases lay between the germline ends. This CDR3 is built from 14 residues. As DNA, the CDR3 is TGTGCCAGCAGTGATGCGAGCGGAACCGTCGAGCAGTACTTC. Protein sequence: CASSDASGTVEQYF.

The gene calls are TRBV7-9 and TRBJ2-1; D uncertain. The CDR3 is made up of 12 amino acids. Trimming took off 3 bases at V and 6 bases at J, with 6 bases between the two ends. Per the germline V gene, CDR1 is SEHNR and CDR2 is FQNEAQ (reference sequence). DNA of the CDR3: TGTGCCAGCAGCTTTTACCCCAATGAGCAGTTCTTC. Its protein product is CASSFYPNEQFF.

The rearrangement uses TRBV7-9 and TRBJ2-1; 9 bases align to TRBD1. CDR1 is SEHNR, CDR2 FQNEAQ, per germline (reference sequence). CDR3 length equals 15 residues. Trimming cost V 5 bases and J 1 base; bases outside gene matches: 3. The CDR3 coding sequence is TGTGCCAGCAGCCCCGACAGGGGGTCCTACAATGAGCAGTTCTTC. It specifies CASSPDRGSYNEQFF.

This chain uses TRBV27 with TRBJ2-5; 8 nucleotides match TRBD1. V lost 6 bases and J lost 5; bases outside the gene matches: 8. The CDR3 extends over 14 amino acids. Germline V gene sequence: CDR1 MNHEY, CDR2 SMNVEV (reference sequence). The CDR3: CASRIQTGGETQYF. In DNA form, the CDR3 reads TGTGCCAGCAGGATACAAACAGGGGGGGAGACCCAGTACTTC.

The chain is built from TRBV4-2 and TRBJ2-5; no reliable D call. Gene TRBJ2-7 matches the end of the DNA better, so the J call may be wrong. The CDR3 runs 16 residues. Germline values: CDR1 LGHNA, CDR2 YNFKEQ. CDR3 bases: TGTGCCAGCAGCCAAGACCTGGGAAGGGCAATCTACGAGCAGTACTTC. This sequence encodes CASSQDLGRAIYEQYF.

In the case of this clone: Additional DNA sequences in this sample encode the identical CDR3. This chain links TRBV27 with TRBJ2-1; D is ambiguous. This CDR3 is built from 12 residues. Germline V gene data show CDR1 as MNHEY and CDR2 as SMNVEV (reference sequence). V was shortened by 5 bases and J by 7 bases, with 9 bases between the two germline ends. The CDR3 loop reads CASSLGPNEQFF. CDR3 coding DNA: TGTGCCAGCAGTCTCGGGCCAAATGAGCAGTTCTTC.

This clone is a singleton in its sample. The V and J genes are TRBV5-6 and TRBJ1-1; D call uncertain. Trimming took 3 bases from V and 7 from J, leaving 10 bases between them. In germline, CDR1 is SGHDT, CDR2 YYEEEE. The CDR3 sequence is 12 residues long. This CDR3 is CASSSMDFEAFF. CDR3 DNA sequence: TGTGCCAGCAGCTCAATGGACTTTGAAGCTTTCTTT. The variable domain in full, completed from reference TRBV5-6 and TRBJ1-1, reads DAGVTQSPTHLIKTRGQQVTLRCSPKSGHDTVSWYQQALGQGPQFIFQYYEEEERQRGNFPDRFSGHQFPNYSSELNVNALLLGDSALYLCASSSMDFEAFFGQGTRLTVV.

V is TRBV7-9 and J is TRBJ1-4; D is ambiguous. The CDR3 covers 11 residues. The germline gives CDR1 SEHNR, CDR2 FQNEAQ (reference sequence). Trimming took off 5 bases at V and 8 bases at J, with 6 bases between the two ends. The CDR3 spells CASSPDEKLFF. In DNA form, the CDR3 reads TGTGCCAGCAGCCCAGACGAAAAACTGTTTTTT. Full variable domain (missing parts from reference TRBV7-9 and TRBJ1-4): DTGVSQNPRHKITKRGQNVTFRCDPISEHNRLYWYRQTLGQGPEFLTYFQNEAQLEKSRLLSDRFSAERPKGSFSTLEIQRTEQGDSAMYLCASSPDEKLFFGSGTQLSVL.

The V call is TRBV28, the J call TRBJ1-5; D is undetermined. The germline V and J ends were trimmed by 3 bases and 6 bases, with 6 bases remaining between them. The CDR3 has 12 amino acids. Looked up from germline, CDR1 is MDHEN and CDR2 is SYDVKM. The CDR3 protein is CASSLVSQPQHF. CDR3 coding DNA: TGTGCCAGCAGTTTGGTGAGTCAGCCCCAGCATTTT. The variable domain in full, completed from reference TRBV28 and TRBJ1-5, reads DVKVTQSSRYLVKRTGEKVFLECVQDMDHENMFWYRQDPGLGLRLIYFSYDVKMKEKGDIPEGYSVSREKKERFSLILESASTNQTSMYLCASSLVSQPQHFGDGTRLSIL.

This chain joins TRBV11-3 and TRBJ2-5; D tentatively reads TRBD1 or TRBD2 (6 bases each). The V and J ends lost 5 bases and 0 bases respectively, with 19 bases between them. CDR3 length: 17 amino acids. Looked up from germline, CDR1 is SGHNT and CDR2 is YENEEA. As DNA, the CDR3 is TGTGCCAGCAGCCCAGGGGTGTGGGGGGACCACCAAGAGACCCAGTACTTC. This encodes CASSPGVWGDHQETQYF.

J is TRBJ1-2 and V is TRBV29-1, with D hard to call. V was clipped by 0 bases and J by 4 bases, with 12 bases between them. From germline, CDR1 is SQVTM and CDR2 ANQGSEA. The CDR3 length is 14 residues. The CDR3 protein is CSVEDSGVSYGYTF. In nucleotides, the CDR3 is TGCAGCGTTGAAGATTCCGGGGTTAGCTATGGCTACACCTTC.

The chain couples TRBV28 to TRBJ2-2; D gene unclear. This CDR3 contains 12 residues. Germline CDR1 and CDR2: MDHEN and SYDVKM. V was cut by 2 bases and J by 6 bases, with 4 bases left in between. CDR3 sequence (DNA): TGTGCCAGCAGTTTAACCGCCGGGGAGCTGTTTTTT. It is translated as CASSLTAGELFF.

The rearrangement uses TRBV27 and TRBJ2-7; the match to TRBD2 covers 8 bases. This CDR3 contains 17 residues. V trimming: 5 bases; J trimming: 1 base; junction bases outside the gene matches: 13. Germline lookup yields CDR1 MNHEY and CDR2 SMNVEV (reference sequence). The CDR3 protein is CASSASGGAGVSYEQYF. DNA for the CDR3: TGTGCCAGCAGTGCCTCGGGGGGAGCGGGAGTGTCCTACGAGCAGTACTTC.

V usage is TRBV5-4 and J usage is TRBJ2-7; the match to TRBD1 covers 8 bases. The germline gives CDR1 SGHNT, CDR2 YYREEE (reference sequence). The V and J ends lost 4 bases and 4 bases, in that order; junction bases with no gene match: 7. The CDR3 covers 14 residues. The CDR3 is CASSPRDRTYEQYF. In DNA, the CDR3 is TGTGCCAGCAGCCCGCGGGACAGGACGTACGAGCAGTACTTC.

A single count supports this clone. The chain carries TRBV27 and TRBJ1-2; 8 nucleotides align to TRBD1. The CDR3 covers 17 residues. V shed 6 bases and J 5 bases; nucleotides not matched to a gene: 17. Germline loops: CDR1 MNHEY, CDR2 SMNVEV (reference sequence). The CDR3 DNA reads TGTGCCAGCAGGGTCTTTGGGCAGGGGGCGCCGGGGTATGGCTACACCTTC. Encoded protein: CASRVFGQGAPGYGYTF.

The chain carries TRBV7-9 and TRBJ2-1; a possible D gene is TRBD1 (5 bases). The ends were cut back, 2 bases at V and 4 bases at J, with 12 bases in the middle. The CDR3 has 15 amino acids. Germline V gives CDR1 SEHNR, CDR2 FQNEAQ (reference sequence). The CDR3, as DNA: TGTGCCAGCAGCTTAAGGGCAGGGATTTACAATGAGCAGTTCTTC. Protein: CASSLRAGIYNEQFF.

The V and J genes are TRBV7-6 and TRBJ2-5; no clear D gene. The DNA end lines up better with TRBJ2-7; the J call may be wrong. The germline CDR1 and CDR2 sequences are SGHVS and FNYEAQ. The CDR3 runs 13 residues. The CDR3: CASSTDFAYEQYF. The CDR3 coding sequence is TGTGCCAGCAGCACAGACTTCGCCTACGAGCAGTACTTC.

The chain couples TRBV10-1 to TRBJ1-2, with D possibly being TRBD1 (5 bases). The CDR3 has 15 residues. The V end was cut by 3 bases, the J end by 4 bases, with 15 bases between. The germline V gene encodes CDR1 WNHNN and CDR2 SYGVQD (reference sequence). CDR3 coding DNA: TGCGCCAGCAGTGAAGGCGGCAGGGAAACCTATGGCTACACCTTC. It yields the protein CASSEGGRETYGYTF.